Listed here is a single T cell receptor (beta chain). V was cut by 1 base and J by 1 base, with 7 bases left in between. CDR1 and CDR2 from the germline V gene are KGHSH and LQKENI. CDR3 size: 14 residues. Libraries were prepared by immunoSEQ multiplex PCR; TCRdb keeps only in-frame clonotypes and omits some of them. The data hold about 170,000 clones, with more than 75% observed a single time. This sample was included in a study of blood T cell repertoires in COVID-19. Sequenced material: peripheral blood. The chain uses TRBV18 and TRBJ1-1; tentatively, D is TRBD1 (5 bases). The TCR was taken from a man between 45 and 60 years old who had recovered from COVID-19. The CDR3 region has the DNA TGTGCCAGCTCACCACTTGACAGGAACACTGAAGCTTTCTTT. It encodes CASSPLDRNTEAFF.